This T cell receptor beta chain was obtained from a study of cytomegalovirus exposure and HLA in healthy donors. V was clipped by 0 bases and J by 1 base; unmatched bases: 1. The length of the CDR3 is 15 residues. The germline V gene encodes CDR1 MGHRA and CDR2 YSYEKL. Using immunoSEQ multiplex PCR, the repertoire was profiled, and TCRdb retains in-frame clones only, with some absent. Of about 56,000 clones in the sample, 93% were seen once. This TCR was recovered from a woman aged 18-29 years in good health and CMV-seropositive. This sequence joins TRBV4-1 and TRBJ1-1; 8 nucleotides align to TRBD1. The sample comprised PBMCs. CDR3 DNA: TGCGCCAGCAGCCAAGACAGGGGGCCGAACACTGAAGCTTTCTTT. As protein: CASSQDRGPNTEAFF.